This T cell receptor beta chain derives from a study of cytomegalovirus exposure and HLA in healthy donors. Study-level points and caveats: Productive rates of about 87% or about 30% were seen for most TCR beta V segments in an earlier analysis. Listed as cytomegalovirus-associated were over 150 TCR beta chains. The availability of immune exposure information extended only to CMV serostatus. Of the V segments, some could not be distinguished, including TRBV6-2 and TRBV6-3, and were excluded.

The J segment lost 5 bases and the V segment lost 6 bases, leaving 8 bases of the junction unmatched. CDR3 length: 15 amino acids. Germline CDR1 is SNHLY and CDR2 is FYNNEI. The PCR had 60 Vbeta and 13 Jbeta primers. Assay: immunoSEQ multiplex PCR; the TCRdb copy retains only in-frame clones and omits some. The sample holds 110,000 or so clones, 82% seen once. Regarding this clone: Its antigen is as yet unknown.

The chain joins TRBV2 to TRBJ1-5; 9 bases are shared with TRBD1. The receptor comes from a woman aged 18-29 years in good health and CMV-seronegative. Material for sequencing was PBMCs. CDR3: CASRRDRVSDQPQHF. DNA for the CDR3: TGTGCCAGCAGAAGGGACAGGGTAAGCGATCAGCCCCAGCATTTT.